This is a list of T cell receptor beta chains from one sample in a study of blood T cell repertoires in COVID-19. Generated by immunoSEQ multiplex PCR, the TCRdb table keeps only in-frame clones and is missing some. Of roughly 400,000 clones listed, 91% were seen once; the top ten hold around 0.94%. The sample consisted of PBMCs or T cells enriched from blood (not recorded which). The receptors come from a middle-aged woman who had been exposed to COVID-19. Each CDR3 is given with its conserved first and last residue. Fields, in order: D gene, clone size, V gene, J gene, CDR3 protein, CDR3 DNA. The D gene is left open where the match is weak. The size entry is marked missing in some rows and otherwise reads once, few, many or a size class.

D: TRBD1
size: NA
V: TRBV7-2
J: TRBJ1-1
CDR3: CASSLSGQLNTEAFF
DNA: TGTGCCAGCAGCTTATCGGGACAGCTGAACACTGAAGCTTTCTTT

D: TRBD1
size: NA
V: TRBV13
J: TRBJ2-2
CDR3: CASSLRDRARTGELFF
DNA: TGTGCCAGCAGCTTACGCGACAGGGCCAGGACCGGGGAGCTGTTTTTT

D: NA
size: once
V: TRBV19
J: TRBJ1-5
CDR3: CASSIWGVASNQPQHF
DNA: TGTGCCAGTAGTATATGGGGGGTAGCCAGCAATCAGCCCCAGCATTTT

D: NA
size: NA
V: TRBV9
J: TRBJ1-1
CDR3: CASSVASSVPNTEAFF
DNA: TGTGCCAGCAGCGTAGCTAGCTCGGTACCGAACACTGAAGCTTTCTTT

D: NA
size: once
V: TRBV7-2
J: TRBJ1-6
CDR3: CASSLSPSPLHF
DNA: TGTGCCAGCAGCTTATCCCCATCACCCCTCCACTTT

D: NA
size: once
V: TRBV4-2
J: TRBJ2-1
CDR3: CASSHYLTADEQFF
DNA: TGTGCCAGCAGCCATTATTTGACCGCGGATGAGCAGTTCTTC

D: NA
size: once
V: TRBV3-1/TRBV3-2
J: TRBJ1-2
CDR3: CASSQGGSIYGYTF
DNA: TGTGCCAGCAGCCAAGGCGGGTCCATCTATGGCTACACCTTC

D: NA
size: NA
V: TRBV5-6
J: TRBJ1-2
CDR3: CASSLDTNYGYTF
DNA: TGTGCCAGCAGCTTGGACACCAACTATGGCTACACCTTC

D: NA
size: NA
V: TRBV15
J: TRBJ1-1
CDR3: CATSRRENTEAFF
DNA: TGTGCCACCAGCAGACGGGAGAACACTGAAGCTTTCTTT

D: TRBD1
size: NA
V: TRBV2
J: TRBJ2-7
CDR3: CASSEAGTGGNF
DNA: TGTGCCAGCAGTGAAGCCGGGACAGGGGGCAACTTC

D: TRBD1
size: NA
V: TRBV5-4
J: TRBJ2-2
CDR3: CASSPGTGGRLGELFF
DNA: TGTGCCAGCAGCCCAGGGACAGGGGGCAGGTTGGGGGAGCTGTTTTTT

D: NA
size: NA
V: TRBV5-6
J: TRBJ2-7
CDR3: CASSLAQAYEQYF
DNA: TGTGCCAGCAGCTTGGCGCAGGCCTACGAGCAGTACTTC

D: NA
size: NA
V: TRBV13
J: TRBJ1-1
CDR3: CASSPLPGNTEAFF
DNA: TGTGCCAGCAGCCCCCTCCCAGGGAACACTGAAGCTTTCTTT

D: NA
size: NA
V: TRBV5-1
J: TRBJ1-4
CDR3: CASSTSRTNEKLFF
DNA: TGCGCCAGCAGCACGAGCAGGACTAATGAAAAACTGTTTTTT

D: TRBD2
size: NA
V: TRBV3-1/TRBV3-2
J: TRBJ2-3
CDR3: CASSFIRAGGTDTQYF
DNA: TGTGCCAGCAGTTTTATAAGAGCGGGGGGCACAGATACGCAGTATTTT

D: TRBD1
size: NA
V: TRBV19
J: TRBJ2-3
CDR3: CASSIPGQGPDTQYF
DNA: TGTGCCAGTAGTATTCCGGGACAGGGCCCAGATACGCAGTATTTT

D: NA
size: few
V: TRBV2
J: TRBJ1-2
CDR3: CASNPGGYTF
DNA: TGTGCCAGCAATCCGGGAGGCTACACCTTC

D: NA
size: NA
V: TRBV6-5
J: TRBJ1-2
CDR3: CASSKASKGVYGYTF
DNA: TGTGCCAGCAGCAAGGCCTCGAAAGGAGTGTATGGCTACACCTTC

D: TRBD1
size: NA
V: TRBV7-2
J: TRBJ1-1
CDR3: CASSLDRGLFTEAFF
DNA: TGTGCCAGCAGCTTGGACAGGGGGCTATTCACTGAAGCTTTCTTT

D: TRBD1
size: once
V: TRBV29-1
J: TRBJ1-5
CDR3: CSASQGAGNQPQHF
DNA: TGCAGCGCCTCACAGGGGGCCGGCAATCAGCCCCAGCATTTT

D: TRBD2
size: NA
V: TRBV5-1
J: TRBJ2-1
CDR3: CASSLETSVGRGFF
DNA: TGCGCCAGCAGCTTGGAGACTAGCGTAGGTCGGGGGTTCTTC

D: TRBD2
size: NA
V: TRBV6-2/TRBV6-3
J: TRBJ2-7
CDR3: CASSYRRPSGGYEQYF
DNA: TGTGCCAGCAGTTACCGCCGACCTAGCGGGGGATACGAGCAGTACTTC

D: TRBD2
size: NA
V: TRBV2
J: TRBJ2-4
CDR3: CASRSRLITGGNIQYF
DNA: TGTGCCAGCAGGTCACGTCTTATCACGGGGGGGAACATTCAGTACTTC

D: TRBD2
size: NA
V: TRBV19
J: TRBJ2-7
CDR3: CASSIWGGGEQYF
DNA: TGTGCCAGTAGTATATGGGGGGGTGGCGAGCAGTACTTC

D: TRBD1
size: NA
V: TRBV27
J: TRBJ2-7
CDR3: CASSSPGQGYEQYF
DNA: TGTGCCAGCAGTTCTCCGGGACAGGGCTACGAGCAGTACTTC

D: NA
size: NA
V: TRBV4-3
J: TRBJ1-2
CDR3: CASSQDPSRGGYTF
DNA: TGCGCCAGCAGCCAAGATCCATCCCGAGGTGGCTACACCTTC

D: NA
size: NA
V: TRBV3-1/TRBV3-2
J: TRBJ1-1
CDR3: CASSQVEYTEAFF
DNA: TGTGCCAGCAGCCAAGTAGAGTACACTGAAGCTTTCTTT

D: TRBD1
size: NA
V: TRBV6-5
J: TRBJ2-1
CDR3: CASSYGQGAGEQFF
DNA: TGTGCCAGCAGCTACGGGCAGGGGGCGGGAGAGCAGTTCTTC

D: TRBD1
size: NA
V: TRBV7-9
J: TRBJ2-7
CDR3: CASSPEGQGNEQYF
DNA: TGTGCCAGCAGCCCCGAGGGACAGGGAAACGAGCAGTACTTC

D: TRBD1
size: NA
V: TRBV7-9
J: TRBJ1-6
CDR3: CASSLATGESPLHF
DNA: TGTGCCAGCAGCTTAGCGACAGGGGAATCACCCCTCCACTTT

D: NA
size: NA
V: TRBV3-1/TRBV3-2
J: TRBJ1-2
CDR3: CASSQGGQGYTF
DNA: TGTGCCAGCAGCCAGGGGGGGCAGGGCTACACCTTC

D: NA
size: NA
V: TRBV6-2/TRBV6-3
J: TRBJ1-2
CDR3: CASSPSVGYTF
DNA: TGTGCCAGCAGTCCCAGCGTTGGCTACACCTTC

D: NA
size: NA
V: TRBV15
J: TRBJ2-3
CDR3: CATSNPLGLLTKDTQYF
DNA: TGTGCCACCAGCAACCCATTGGGACTCCTTACAAAAGATACGCAGTATTTT

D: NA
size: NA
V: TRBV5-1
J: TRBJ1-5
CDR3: CASSLIPGGDQPQHF
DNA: TGCGCCAGCAGCTTGATCCCGGGAGGGGATCAGCCCCAGCATTTT

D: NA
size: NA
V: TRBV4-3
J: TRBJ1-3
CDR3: CASSQDSTGGNTIYF
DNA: TGCGCCAGCAGCCAAGATTCAACAGGAGGAAACACCATATATTTT

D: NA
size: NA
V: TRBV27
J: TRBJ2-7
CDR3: CASIKDWRTYEQYF
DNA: TGTGCCAGCATCAAAGATTGGCGGACCTACGAGCAGTACTTC

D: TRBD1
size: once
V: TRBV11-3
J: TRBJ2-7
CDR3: CASSLGGGTGYEQYF
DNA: TGTGCCAGCAGCTTAGGGGGTGGGACAGGCTACGAGCAGTACTTC

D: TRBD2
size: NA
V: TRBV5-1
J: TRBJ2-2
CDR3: CASSLRGANTGELFF
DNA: TGCGCCAGCAGCTTACGGGGGGCGAACACCGGGGAGCTGTTTTTT

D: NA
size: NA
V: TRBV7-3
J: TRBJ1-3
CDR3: CASSPSATQGKGNTIYF
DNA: TGTGCCAGCAGCCCCTCCGCAACACAGGGAAAAGGAAACACCATATATTTT